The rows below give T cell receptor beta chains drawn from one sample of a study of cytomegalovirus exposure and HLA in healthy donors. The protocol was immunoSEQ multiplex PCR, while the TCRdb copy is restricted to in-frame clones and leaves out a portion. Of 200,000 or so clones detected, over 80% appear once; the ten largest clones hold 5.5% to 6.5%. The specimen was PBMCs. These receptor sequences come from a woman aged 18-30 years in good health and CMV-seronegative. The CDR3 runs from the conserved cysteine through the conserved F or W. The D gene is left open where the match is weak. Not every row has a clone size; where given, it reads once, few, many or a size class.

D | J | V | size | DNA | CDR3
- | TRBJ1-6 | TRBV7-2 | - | TGTGCCAGCAGCTTAAAACGCCACGGGAGTTCACCCCTCCACTTT | CASSLKRHGSSPLHF
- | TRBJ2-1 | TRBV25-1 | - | TGTGCCAGCAGGGGAGTTGAGCAGTTCTTC | CASRGVEQFF
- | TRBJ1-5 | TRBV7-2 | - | TGTGCCAGCAGCCCCGCGCGGGGACAGCCCCAGCATTTT | CASSPARGQPQHF
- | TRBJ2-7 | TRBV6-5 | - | TGTGCCAGCAGTTACGGGGACGGAGCCTACGAGCAGTACTTC | CASSYGDGAYEQYF
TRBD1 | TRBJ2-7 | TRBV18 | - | TGTGCCAGCTCATCGGACAGGGTTCCCTACGAGCAGTACTTC | CASSSDRVPYEQYF
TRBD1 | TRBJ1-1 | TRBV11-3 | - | TGTGCCAGCAGCCTAACTCGCGGGACAGAGAACACTGAAGCTTTCTTT | CASSLTRGTENTEAFF
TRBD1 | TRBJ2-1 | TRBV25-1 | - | TGTGCCAGCAGTGAATCAGAGGACAGGGGATTTTTCAATGAGCAGTTCTTC | CASSESEDRGFFNEQFF
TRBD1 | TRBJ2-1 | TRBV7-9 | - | TGTGCCGGACAGGGGGATGAAGATGAGCAGTTCTTC | CAGQGDEDEQFF
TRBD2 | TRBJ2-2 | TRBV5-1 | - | TGCGCCAGCAGCTTGGATAGTAGCGGGGGGACCGGGGAGCTGTTTTTT | CASSLDSSGGTGELFF
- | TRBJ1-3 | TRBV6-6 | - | TGTGCCAGCAATTCCCAGGGGTCGGGAAGGACCATATATTTT | CASNSQGSGRTIYF
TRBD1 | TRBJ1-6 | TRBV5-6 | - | TGTGCCAGCAGCACCCGACAGGGGCCCTACTATAATTCACCCCTCCACTTT | CASSTRQGPYYNSPLHF
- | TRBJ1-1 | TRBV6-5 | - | TGTGCCACCCTAAAGCACCTGGACACTGAAGCTTTCTTT | CATLKHLDTEAFF
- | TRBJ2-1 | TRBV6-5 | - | TGTGCCAGCAGTCCTGACAGGTCCGCCTACAATGAGCAGTTCTTC | CASSPDRSAYNEQFF
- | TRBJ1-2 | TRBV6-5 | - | TGTGCCAGCAGTTACAGGCAGGACCACTATGGCTACACCTTC | CASSYRQDHYGYTF
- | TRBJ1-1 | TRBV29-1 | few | TGCAGCGTTGTGCTGAACACTGAAGCTTTCTTT | CSVVLNTEAFF
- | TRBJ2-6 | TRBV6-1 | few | TGTGCCAGCAGTGGTCTTGCTGGGGCCAACGTCCTGACTTTC | CASSGLAGANVLTF